This T cell receptor beta chain comes out of a study of immune evolution from preneoplasia to lung adenocarcinoma. In its sample, this clone was seen once. Its specificity is unknown. Assay used: immunoSEQ multiplex PCR; TCRdb lists only in-frame clones, some missing. The sample includes thousands of clones, about 77% of them seen just once. Patients had resection in Japan or China between 2014 and 2017. Macro-dissection enriched premalignant or tumor cells before nucleic acid extraction. The germline V gene has CDR1 PRHDT and CDR2 FYEKMQ (reference sequence). Trimming at V came to 5 bases and at J to 9 bases, leaving 10 bases not matched to a gene. This CDR3 is built from 15 residues. Study-wide results and limits: Highest clonality occurred in KRAS-mutant, not EGFR-mutant or double wild-type, nodules. Later-stage lesions seemingly showed higher T cell density and diversity than normal lung.

Source material: FFPE minimally invasive lung adenocarcinoma tissue. This clonotype originated in a person aged 50 or older with lung adenocarcinoma. The V gene is TRBV13, the J gene TRBJ2-1, with TRBD1 matching 10 bases. DNA for the CDR3: TGTGCCAGCAGCCCAGACAGGGGGCATGAGTTTGAGCAGTTCTTC. It yields the protein CASSPDRGHEFEQFF.